A single sample is the source of the 3 T cell receptor beta chains below, sequenced in a study of T cell changes during pregnancy in multiple sclerosis. TCRdb keeps only in-frame clones here, not all; method: immunoSEQ multiplex PCR. The sample records around 42,000 clones, approximately 91% being singletons. The material sequenced was CD4+ T cells from peripheral blood mononuclear cells, taken after pregnancy. The source is a female donor in good health, enrolled as a control in a pregnancy study.

V gene TRBV6-1 combines with J gene TRBJ1-3; 8 positions match TRBD1. The CDR3 length is 15 residues. The ends lost 2 bases at V and 4 bases at J; junction bases unmatched: 4. Germline loops: CDR1 MNHNS, CDR2 SASEGT. The CDR3 nucleotides read TGTGCCAGCAGTGAACTGGGACAGGTGGGAAACACCATATATTTT. Translated: CASSELGQVGNTIYF.

J is TRBJ1-1 and V is TRBV5-4; D call uncertain. Germline V gene lookup returns CDR1 SGHNT and CDR2 YYREEE (reference sequence). With 7 bases removed from V and 2 bases from J, the gap between germline ends came to 12 bases. CDR3 length: 13 residues. The CDR3 here is CASQEAVNTEAFF. CDR3 DNA sequence: TGTGCCAGCCAGGAGGCGGTTAACACTGAAGCTTTCTTT.

This rearrangement joins TRBV4-2 to TRBJ2-1; 12 bases agree with TRBD2. CDR3 size: 17 residues. Germline V gene data show CDR1 as LGHNA and CDR2 as YNFKEQ. The V and J ends lost 4 bases and 5 bases, in that order; junction bases with no gene match: 9. The chain's CDR3 is CASSLRGTSGSHNEQFF. CDR3 DNA: TGTGCCAGCAGCCTCCGAGGGACTAGCGGGTCACACAATGAGCAGTTCTTC.